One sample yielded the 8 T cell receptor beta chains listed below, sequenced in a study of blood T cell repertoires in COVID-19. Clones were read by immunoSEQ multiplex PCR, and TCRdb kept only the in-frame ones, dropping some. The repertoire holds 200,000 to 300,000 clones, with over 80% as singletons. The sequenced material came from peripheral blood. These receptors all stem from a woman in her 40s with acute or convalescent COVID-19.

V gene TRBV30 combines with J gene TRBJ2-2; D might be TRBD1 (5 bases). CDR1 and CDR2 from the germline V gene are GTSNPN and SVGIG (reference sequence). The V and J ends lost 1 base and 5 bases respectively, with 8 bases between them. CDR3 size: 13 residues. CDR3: CAWSGRGTGELFF. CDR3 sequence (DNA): TGTGCCTGGAGTGGTAGGGGTACCGGGGAGCTGTTTTTT.

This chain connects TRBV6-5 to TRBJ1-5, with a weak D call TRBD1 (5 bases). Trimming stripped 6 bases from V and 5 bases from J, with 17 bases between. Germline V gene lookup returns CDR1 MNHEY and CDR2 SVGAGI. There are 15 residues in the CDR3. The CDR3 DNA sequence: TGTGCCAGCAGGACCGGACAAGCTGTGTATCAGCCCCAGCATTTT. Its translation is CASRTGQAVYQPQHF.

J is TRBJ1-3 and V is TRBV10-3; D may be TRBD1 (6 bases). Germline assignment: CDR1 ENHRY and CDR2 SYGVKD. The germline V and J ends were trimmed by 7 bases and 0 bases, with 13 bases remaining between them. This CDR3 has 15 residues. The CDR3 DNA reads TGTGCCATCATGGACAGCGCTAGCTCTGGAAACACCATATATTTT. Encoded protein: CAIMDSASSGNTIYF.

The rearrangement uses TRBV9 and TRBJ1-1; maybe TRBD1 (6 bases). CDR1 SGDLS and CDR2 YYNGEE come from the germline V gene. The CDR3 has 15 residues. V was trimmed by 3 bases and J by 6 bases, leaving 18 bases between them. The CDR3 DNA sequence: TGTGCCAGCAGCGCCCCCGGACAGCTGGGCGCTGAAGCTTTCTTT. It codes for CASSAPGQLGAEAFF.

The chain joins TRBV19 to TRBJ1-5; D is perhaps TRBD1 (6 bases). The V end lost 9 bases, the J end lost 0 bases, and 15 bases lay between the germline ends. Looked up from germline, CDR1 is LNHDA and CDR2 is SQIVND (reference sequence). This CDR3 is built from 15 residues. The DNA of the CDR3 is TGTGCCAGCCTGTCGGGACACCATAGCAATCAGCCCCAGCATTTT. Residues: CASLSGHHSNQPQHF. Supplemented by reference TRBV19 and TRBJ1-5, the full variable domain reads DGGITQSPKYLFRKEGQNVTLSCEQNLNHDAMYWYRQDPGQGLRLIYYSQIVNDFQKGDIAEGYSVSREKKESFPLTVTSAQKNPTAFYLCASLSGHHSNQPQHFGDGTRLSIL.

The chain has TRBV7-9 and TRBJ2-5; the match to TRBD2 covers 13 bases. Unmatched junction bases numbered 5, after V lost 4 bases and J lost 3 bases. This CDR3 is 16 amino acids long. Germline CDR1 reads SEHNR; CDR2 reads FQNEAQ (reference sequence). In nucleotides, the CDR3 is TGTGCCAGCAGCTCTCGCGGACTAGCGGGGGAAGAGACCCAGTACTTC. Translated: CASSSRGLAGEETQYF.

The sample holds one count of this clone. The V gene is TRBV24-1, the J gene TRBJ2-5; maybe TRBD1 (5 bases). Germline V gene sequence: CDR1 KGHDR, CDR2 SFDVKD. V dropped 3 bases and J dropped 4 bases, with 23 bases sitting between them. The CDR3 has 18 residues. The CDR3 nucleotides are TGTGCCACCAGTGATCACACATTAGACAGACGAGCTGGAGAGACCCAGTACTTC. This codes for CATSDHTLDRRAGETQYF.

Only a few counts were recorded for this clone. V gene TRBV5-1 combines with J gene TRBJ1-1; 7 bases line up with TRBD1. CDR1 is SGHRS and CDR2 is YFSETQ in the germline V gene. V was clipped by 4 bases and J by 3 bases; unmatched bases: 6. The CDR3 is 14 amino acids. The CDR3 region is CASSPGGPDTEAFF. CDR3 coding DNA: TGCGCCAGCAGCCCAGGGGGGCCGGACACTGAAGCTTTCTTT.